The 17 T cell receptor beta chains below come from one sample, sequenced in a study of Graves' ophthalmopathy and Graves' hyperthyroidism. Amplification of TCR beta CDR3 regions used RNA transcripts. RT-PCR in the first round used HTBI primers; a second-round multiplex PCR followed. TCRdb re-derived calls from the multiplex PCR reads in MiXCR, one entry per CDR3 protein. The table records hundreds of thousands of distinct CDR3 sequences, about 40% of them present only once. Material: peripheral blood. These receptors were taken from an adult man with Graves' ophthalmopathy.

The CDR3 DNA follows: TGTGCTAGTGGTTTCCTCGGACGGACAGGGAACTACGAGCAGTACTTC. This encodes CASGFLGRTGNYEQYF. The chain is built from TRBV12-5 and TRBJ2-7, with 8 bases identical to TRBD1. Germline trimming cut 3 bases from V and 3 bases from J; bases unmatched to any gene: 10. The CDR3 runs to 16 residues. Germline CDR1 and CDR2: LGHNT and FRNRAP.

This clonotype occurred many times. V usage is TRBV13 and J usage is TRBJ2-7; 10 nucleotides line up with TRBD1. This CDR3 region has 15 residues. After removal of 4 bases from V and 2 bases from J, the junction contained 5 bases not matched to a gene. Germline CDR1 PRHDT, CDR2 FYEKMQ (reference sequence). The CDR3 is CASSSTGTGAYEQYF. CDR3 sequence (DNA): TGTGCCAGCAGCTCGACCGGGACAGGGGCCTACGAGCAGTACTTC.

V and J are TRBV9 and TRBJ1-2; TRBD1 matches at 7 bases. V was clipped by 7 bases and J by 3 bases; unmatched bases: 21. This CDR3 is built from 18 residues. Per the germline V gene, CDR1 is SGDLS and CDR2 is YYNGEE. This chain's CDR3 is CASARAGGSGDSDYGYTF. CDR3 nucleotide sequence: TGTGCCAGCGCCCGTGCAGGCGGCAGCGGGGACAGTGACTATGGCTACACCTTC.

This clonotype appeared once. The chain couples TRBV15 to TRBJ1-2; 7 nucleotides align to TRBD1. The junction had 8 bases not matched to a gene; V was cut back by 8 bases and J by 8 bases. This CDR3 is 12 amino acids long. Germline values: CDR1 LNHNV, CDR2 YYDKDF (reference sequence). This chain's CDR3 is CATGTEGEGYTF. The CDR3 bases are TGTGCCACCGGGACAGAGGGTGAAGGCTACACCTTC.

This clonotype was counted ten times or more. This rearrangement joins TRBV20-1 to TRBJ2-7; D is unresolved. The germline V and J ends were trimmed by 4 bases and 3 bases, with 7 bases remaining between them. There are 11 residues in the CDR3. Germline V gives CDR1 DFQATT, CDR2 SNEGSKA (reference sequence). In DNA form, the CDR3 reads TGCAGTGCTACCGCCAACTACGAGCAGTACTTC. It encodes CSATANYEQYF.

This clonotype was observed a few times. V gene TRBV4-1 combines with J gene TRBJ2-7, with 8 bases lining up with TRBD1. Germline V CDR1 and CDR2: MGHRA, YSYEKL. The CDR3 runs 15 residues. Trimming cost V 0 bases and J 2 bases; bases outside gene matches: 3. The DNA of the CDR3 is TGCGCCAGCAGCCAAGATCAACAGGGGGCCTACGAGCAGTACTTC. Protein: CASSQDQQGAYEQYF.

Concerning this clonotype: Without the conserved terminal phenylalanine or tryptophan, this CDR3 likely stems from a read error. No DNA is shown, since the ends of the CDR3 on it are uncertain; the CDR3 is the one TCRdb lists. The chain couples TRBV4-1 to TRBJ2-5; the table names TRBD2, a call not compared with the DNA. The CDR3 is 8 residues long, counting both termini. In germline, CDR1 is MGHRA, CDR2 YSYEKL. The CDR3 spells CASSQDTS.

There are many counts of this clonotype. The chain has TRBV11-3 and TRBJ2-5; no clear D. V lost 1 base and J lost 4, with 7 bases in between. The CDR3 contains 13 residues. Germline CDR1 SGHNT, CDR2 YENEEA. The CDR3 loop reads CASSLAFRETQYF. Written as DNA, the CDR3 is TGTGCCAGCAGCTTAGCCTTCAGAGAGACCCAGTACTTC.

The V and J genes are TRBV2 and TRBJ1-1, with D uncertain. In germline, CDR1 is SNHLY, CDR2 FYNNEI. V lost 6 bases and J lost 2, with 13 bases in between. This CDR3 is 14 amino acids long. Here the CDR3 reads CASRLLRDNTEAFF. CDR3 DNA: TGTGCCAGCAGACTGCTCCGAGACAACACTGAAGCTTTCTTT.

This clonotype has ten or more counts. The CDR3 DNA follows: TGTGCCACCAGCAAAAGGGGGCGCCAGAGGGAGACCCAGTACTTC. The encoded protein is CATSKRGRQRETQYF. The chain recombines TRBV15 with TRBJ2-5; TRBD1 matches at 7 bases. Germline CDR1 is LNHNV and CDR2 is YYDKDF (reference sequence). Losses at the gene ends were 4 bases for V and 5 bases for J; bases not matched to a gene: 10. The CDR3 totals 15 residues.

This clonotype has at least ten counts. The chain carries TRBV7-8 and TRBJ2-5; D is perhaps TRBD1 or TRBD2 (6 bases each). The germline V and J ends were trimmed by 6 bases and 1 base, with 24 bases remaining between them. The CDR3 sequence is 18 residues long. Looked up from germline, CDR1 is SGHVS and CDR2 is FQNEAQ. The CDR3 protein is CASRLGRGGGRPQETQYF. The CDR3 DNA reads TGTGCCAGCAGACTAGGACGAGGAGGGGGTCGTCCCCAAGAGACCCAGTACTTC.

Regarding this clonotype: This could be a read error, since a much larger clone is one nucleotide away. The DNA of the CDR3 is TGTGCCAGCAGCTTAAAGATGAACACCGGGGAGCTGTTTTTT. Its translation is CASSLKMNTGELFF. The chain couples TRBV7-9 to TRBJ2-2; no definite D call. Germline V lookup: CDR1 SEHNR, CDR2 FQNEAQ (reference sequence). Trimming removed 2 bases at V and 1 base at J, with 5 bases between. The CDR3 extends over 14 amino acids.

The CDR3 protein is CASSYAPLYEQYF. CDR3 coding DNA: TGTGCCAGCAGTTACGCACCGCTCTACGAGCAGTACTTC. The rearrangement links TRBV6-2 or TRBV6-3 to TRBJ2-7; no reliable D call. Germline loops: CDR1 MNHEY, CDR2 SVGEGT. The CDR3 is made up of 13 amino acids. The germline V and J ends were trimmed by 2 bases and 3 bases, with 8 bases remaining between them.

Only a few counts were recorded for this clonotype. The rearrangement uses TRBV20-1 and TRBJ2-7; 12 nucleotides align to TRBD1. Germline loops: CDR1 DFQATT, CDR2 SNEGSKA (reference sequence). The CDR3 is 13 amino acids. V was pared by 5 bases and J by 5 bases, with 4 bases of the junction left unmatched. CDR3 nucleotides: TGCAGTGCTCGGGACAGGGGGCTCAACGAGCAGTACTTC. It specifies CSARDRGLNEQYF.

This clonotype has a count of ten or more. The chain carries TRBV9 and TRBJ2-6; tentatively, D is TRBD1 or TRBD2 (5 bases each). Trimming removed 7 bases at V and 4 bases at J, with 12 bases between. The length of the CDR3 is 14 residues. Germline V CDR1 and CDR2: SGDLS, YYNGEE. CDR3 in amino acids: CASGRDPGANVLTF. The CDR3 DNA is TGTGCCAGCGGCCGGGACCCGGGGGCCAACGTCCTGACTTTC.

This clonotype was observed once. The J gene is TRBJ1-2, the V gene TRBV6-5; D gene uncertain. Germline CDR1 is MNHEY and CDR2 is SVGAGI. The V end lost 11 bases, the J end lost 2 bases, and 21 bases lay between the germline ends. The CDR3 is made up of 15 amino acids. CDR3 in DNA: TGTGCCGTCAGTGAGTCGGAAGGAGCCAACTATGGCTACACCTTC. Translating gives CAVSESEGANYGYTF.

This clonotype came up many times. The V and J genes are TRBV7-6 and TRBJ1-5; no clear D gene. Per the germline V gene, CDR1 is SGHVS and CDR2 is FNYEAQ. CDR3 length: 15 residues. Trimming shortened V by 5 bases and J by 6 bases, and 17 bases separated the two germline ends. The CDR3 DNA sequence: TGTGCCAGCAGCCTCGGACCTGGCGTCCTTCAGCCCCAGCATTTT. Translating gives CASSLGPGVLQPQHF.